These T cell receptor beta chains were read from a single sample in a study of blood T cell repertoires in COVID-19. Assay used: immunoSEQ multiplex PCR; TCRdb lists only in-frame clones, some missing. The sample shows approximately 69,000 clones, 90% of them seen only once. Sequencing was carried out using peripheral blood. The receptors derive from a man between 50 and 59 years old with acute or convalescent COVID-19. Both conserved end residues are part of each CDR3. A D gene is named only where the DNA matches it firmly. The size field is filled for only some rows; it gives once, few, many or a size class.

CDR3 protein,CDR3 DNA,V gene,D gene,J gene,clone size
CASSLTSGPPQETQYF,TGTGCCAGCAGCTTGACTAGCGGGCCCCCCCAAGAGACCCAGTACTTC,TRBV11-2,TRBD2,TRBJ2-5,.
CASSYGQSQPQHF,TGTGCCAGCAGCTACGGACAGTCTCAGCCCCAGCATTTT,TRBV7-2,.,TRBJ1-5,few
CASSRQGTDGELFF,TGTGCCAGCAGCCGACAGGGTACGGACGGGGAGCTGTTTTTT,TRBV27,TRBD1,TRBJ2-2,.
CASSLGNPGIQYF,TGTGCCAGCAGCTTAGGCAACCCCGGCATTCAGTACTTC,TRBV7-2,.,TRBJ2-4,.
CASSVGGRERGNEQFF,TGTGCCAGCAGCGTAGGCGGGCGGGAGAGGGGCAATGAGCAGTTCTTC,TRBV9,TRBD2,TRBJ2-1,.
CAWSVGLAVPDTQYF,TGTGCCTGGAGTGTGGGACTAGCGGTTCCAGATACGCAGTATTTT,TRBV30,TRBD2,TRBJ2-3,.
CASSLTGGDQPQHF,TGTGCCAGCAGCTTAACAGGGGGCGATCAGCCCCAGCATTTT,TRBV11-2,TRBD1,TRBJ1-5,.
CASSPSGSLYNEQFF,TGCGCCAGCAGCCCTAGCGGGAGTCTCTACAATGAGCAGTTCTTC,TRBV5-1,TRBD2,TRBJ2-1,.
CASSPPTSLETQYF,TGTGCCAGCTCACCACCAACTAGTTTGGAGACCCAGTACTTC,TRBV18,.,TRBJ2-5,.
CASSLATGTYEQYF,TGTGCCAGCAGCTTGGCCACAGGCACCTACGAGCAGTACTTC,TRBV5-4,.,TRBJ2-7,.
CASSPSGYTGELFF,TGTGCCAGCAGTCCATCAGGGTACACCGGGGAGCTGTTTTTT,TRBV28,.,TRBJ2-2,.
CSVIGGQGAYEQYF,TGCAGCGTAATTGGCGGACAGGGTGCCTACGAGCAGTACTTC,TRBV29-1,TRBD1,TRBJ2-7,.
CAWRTHGANVLTF,TGTGCCTGGAGAACACATGGGGCCAACGTCCTGACTTTC,TRBV30,.,TRBJ2-6,.
CASSYGGILTGELFF,TGTGCCAGCAGTTATGGGGGCATCCTCACCGGGGAGCTGTTTTTT,TRBV6-5,.,TRBJ2-2,.
CASGWGRSYEQYF,TGTGCCAGTGGGTGGGGCCGATCCTACGAGCAGTACTTC,TRBV19,.,TRBJ2-7,.
CATSAIFLGEQFF,TGTGCCACCAGTGCTATATTCCTCGGGGAGCAGTTCTTC,TRBV24-1,.,TRBJ2-1,.
CASSLGGRGPYEQYF,TGTGCCAGCAGCTTGGGCGGGAGGGGCCCCTACGAGCAGTACTTC,TRBV13,TRBD2,TRBJ2-7,.
CASSDGTSGTDTQYF,TGTGCCAGCAGTGACGGGACTAGCGGCACAGATACGCAGTATTTT,TRBV6-4,TRBD2,TRBJ2-3,.
CASTFNTRGQGYGYTF,TGTGCCAGCACCTTCAACACCCGGGGACAGGGATATGGCTACACCTTC,TRBV11-3,TRBD1,TRBJ1-2,.
CASSYDRDSGNTIYF,TGTGCCAGCAGTTACGACAGGGACTCTGGAAACACCATATATTTT,TRBV6-5,TRBD1,TRBJ1-3,.
CASSLGRARETQYF,TGTGCCAGCAGCTTAGGCAGGGCCAGGGAGACCCAGTACTTC,TRBV7-2,.,TRBJ2-5,once
CASRLDRAYEQYF,TGTGCCAGCAGATTGGACAGAGCCTACGAGCAGTACTTC,TRBV11-3,.,TRBJ2-7,.